These T cell receptor beta chains were read from a single sample in a study of blood T cell repertoires in COVID-19. Libraries were prepared by immunoSEQ multiplex PCR; TCRdb keeps only in-frame clonotypes and omits some of them. Here the sample spans about 87,000 clones, roughly 80% being singletons. The sample consisted of peripheral blood. The receptors stem from a woman in her 50s with acute or convalescent COVID-19. Both conserved end residues are part of each CDR3. D genes are given only for firm matches.

J gene: TRBJ1-2
V gene: TRBV11-2
D gene: TRBD1
CDR3 protein: CASSSDRNYGYTF

J gene: TRBJ1-2
V gene: TRBV6-5
D gene: .
CDR3 protein: CASGSGHYGYTF

J gene: TRBJ1-1
V gene: TRBV7-9
D gene: .
CDR3 protein: CASSLGGANTEAFF

J gene: TRBJ2-7
V gene: TRBV20-1
D gene: .
CDR3 protein: CSASFTGALYEQYF

J gene: TRBJ1-5
V gene: TRBV6-1
D gene: TRBD1
CDR3 protein: CASSELSVYQGVQPQHF

J gene: TRBJ1-2
V gene: TRBV4-2
D gene: .
CDR3 protein: CASSQGRGWGYTF

J gene: TRBJ1-4
V gene: TRBV5-1
D gene: .
CDR3 protein: CASSLGGRDNEKLFF

J gene: TRBJ2-7
V gene: TRBV7-2
D gene: TRBD2
CDR3 protein: CASSFPPSGGRREQYF

J gene: TRBJ1-2
V gene: TRBV7-9
D gene: TRBD1
CDR3 protein: CASSNRGTVDGYTF

J gene: TRBJ1-2
V gene: TRBV28
D gene: TRBD1
CDR3 protein: CASSFGTGGGFDYGYTF

J gene: TRBJ1-5
V gene: TRBV5-1
D gene: .
CDR3 protein: CASSLGGQSNQPQHF

J gene: TRBJ2-5
V gene: TRBV5-1
D gene: TRBD2
CDR3 protein: CASSGRGGETQYF

J gene: TRBJ1-5
V gene: TRBV6-5
D gene: TRBD1
CDR3 protein: CASSYKGGEDQPQHF

J gene: TRBJ2-7
V gene: TRBV23-1
D gene: .
CDR3 protein: CASTTSVVRAGHEQYF

J gene: TRBJ1-1
V gene: TRBV28
D gene: .
CDR3 protein: CASGATEAFF

J gene: TRBJ1-1
V gene: TRBV6-5
D gene: TRBD1
CDR3 protein: CATLTGAAFF

J gene: TRBJ1-1
V gene: TRBV5-6
D gene: TRBD1
CDR3 protein: CASGYRGFRNTEAFF

J gene: TRBJ2-2
V gene: TRBV3-1/TRBV3-2
D gene: .
CDR3 protein: CASSLLDYTGELFF

J gene: TRBJ2-1
V gene: TRBV19
D gene: TRBD1
CDR3 protein: CASSGRGGWTGDNEQFF

J gene: TRBJ1-2
V gene: TRBV27
D gene: TRBD1
CDR3 protein: CASSPAPDRYGYTF

J gene: TRBJ2-1
V gene: TRBV27
D gene: TRBD2
CDR3 protein: CASSQIAGGIHEQFF

J gene: TRBJ2-2
V gene: TRBV28
D gene: TRBD1
CDR3 protein: CASRGQANTGELFF

J gene: TRBJ1-2
V gene: TRBV6-2/TRBV6-3
D gene: .
CDR3 protein: CASSYPSGGIGYTF

J gene: TRBJ2-7
V gene: TRBV6-6
D gene: .
CDR3 protein: CASSYSGEEAEQYF

J gene: TRBJ1-3
V gene: TRBV28
D gene: .
CDR3 protein: CASSPMSSSGNTIYF

J gene: TRBJ1-2
V gene: TRBV6-2/TRBV6-3
D gene: .
CDR3 protein: CASSRRGLYGYTF

J gene: TRBJ1-1
V gene: TRBV30
D gene: .
CDR3 protein: CAWSRDRNTEAFF

J gene: TRBJ1-6
V gene: TRBV11-2
D gene: TRBD1
CDR3 protein: CASSPDRTYNSPLHF

J gene: TRBJ1-1
V gene: TRBV3-1/TRBV3-2
D gene: .
CDR3 protein: CASSPFLLGGGTEAFF

J gene: TRBJ2-6
V gene: TRBV2
D gene: .
CDR3 protein: CASSLRGSGANVLTF

J gene: TRBJ2-1
V gene: TRBV4-3
D gene: TRBD2
CDR3 protein: CASSQGWRGTHNEQFF

J gene: TRBJ1-4
V gene: TRBV25-1
D gene: TRBD1
CDR3 protein: CASKGARRTNEKLFF

J gene: TRBJ2-7
V gene: TRBV7-9
D gene: .
CDR3 protein: CASSLSSTSYEQYF

J gene: TRBJ2-7
V gene: TRBV15
D gene: .
CDR3 protein: CATSRVGEVPEQYF

J gene: TRBJ1-1
V gene: TRBV5-1
D gene: TRBD1
CDR3 protein: CASSTQGQITEAFF

J gene: TRBJ2-7
V gene: TRBV12-3/TRBV12-4
D gene: TRBD1
CDR3 protein: CASSLTGLEQYF

J gene: TRBJ2-7
V gene: TRBV19
D gene: TRBD1
CDR3 protein: CASSIGPRTGDEQYF

J gene: TRBJ1-3
V gene: TRBV28
D gene: .
CDR3 protein: CASSYSGNTIYF

J gene: TRBJ1-2
V gene: TRBV6-5
D gene: TRBD1
CDR3 protein: CASSPRTGSNYGYTF

J gene: TRBJ1-4
V gene: TRBV7-9
D gene: TRBD1
CDR3 protein: CASSSKGQPNEKLFF

J gene: TRBJ1-3
V gene: TRBV9
D gene: .
CDR3 protein: CASSPSTVVSSGNTIYF

J gene: TRBJ1-6
V gene: TRBV19
D gene: TRBD1
CDR3 protein: CASSISTGTGASPLHF

J gene: TRBJ1-2
V gene: TRBV4-2
D gene: TRBD1
CDR3 protein: CASSQERGRNYGYTF

J gene: TRBJ1-1
V gene: TRBV5-1
D gene: TRBD1
CDR3 protein: CASSRTGALNTEAFF

J gene: TRBJ2-1
V gene: TRBV10-3
D gene: TRBD1
CDR3 protein: CAISGQGTYEQFF

J gene: TRBJ1-1
V gene: TRBV18
D gene: TRBD1
CDR3 protein: CASSPRGTGGTEAFF

J gene: TRBJ1-2
V gene: TRBV5-1
D gene: TRBD1
CDR3 protein: CASSLARMMTGTDNYGYTF

J gene: TRBJ1-5
V gene: TRBV28
D gene: .
CDR3 protein: CASSPQDRPQHF

J gene: TRBJ2-1
V gene: TRBV18
D gene: TRBD1
CDR3 protein: CASSPPGTDLYNEQFF

J gene: TRBJ1-5
V gene: TRBV4-2
D gene: .
CDR3 protein: CASSQVTGVGQPQHF

J gene: TRBJ2-7
V gene: TRBV18
D gene: .
CDR3 protein: CASSPWESLTSYEQYF

J gene: TRBJ1-5
V gene: TRBV28
D gene: TRBD1
CDR3 protein: CASSLAQGAKQPQHF